Presented here are 14 T cell receptor beta chains from one specimen sequenced in a study of T cells in Graves' hyperthyroidism and ophthalmopathy (dated by TCRdb to about 2019). Receptor amplification or capture employed multiplex PCR. The sequencing machine was an Illumina HiSeq 2000. The TCR beta CDR3 regions were amplified from the RNA transcripts. The first round of RT-PCR for the TCR CDR3 was performed with the HTBI primer set and the Qiagen OneStep RT-PCR kit. TCRdb took the public reads, trimmed them with fastp at Q25, ran MiXCR for clone calling and kept in-frame beta chains. Entries are consolidated by CDR3 protein sequence, retaining the most common genes and DNA. The sample table shows 500,000 or so distinct CDR3 sequences, and 15% to 20% are seen once. Less than 30% of the sample comes from the top ten. Sequenced input: blood. The receptors derive from a woman under 40 with Graves' ophthalmopathy.

V gene TRBV7-3 combines with J gene TRBJ2-3, with unresolved D. From germline, CDR1 is SGHTA and CDR2 FQGTGA. Trimming stripped 0 bases from V and 6 bases from J, with 10 bases between. The CDR3 is 14 amino acids. The CDR3, as DNA: TGTGCCAGCAGCTTAACGCTAGGGTCCGATACGCAGTATTTT. It specifies CASSLTLGSDTQYF.

The V and J genes are TRBV5-6 and TRBJ2-7; D gene uncertain. The V and J ends lost 2 bases and 5 bases respectively, with 14 bases between them. The germline V gene has CDR1 SGHDT and CDR2 YYEEEE. The CDR3 has 14 amino acids. The CDR3 region has the DNA TGTGCCAGCAGCTTAGTTCCCAGCGCGGACGAGCAGTACTTC. It encodes CASSLVPSADEQYF.

CDR3 sequence: CASSLARHEKLFF. CDR3 nucleotides: TGCGCCAGCAGCTTGGCCCGACATGAAAAACTGTTTTTT. V is TRBV5-1 and J is TRBJ1-4, with D uncertain. Trimming left V 0 bases short and J 6 bases short, with 6 bases between. The length of the CDR3 is 13 residues. Germline assignment: CDR1 SGHRS and CDR2 YFSETQ.

There are many counts of this clonotype. The CDR3: CASSTVNSPLHF. CDR3 DNA sequence: TGTGCCAGCTCGACGGTGAATTCACCCCTCCACTTT. The chain recombines TRBV18 with TRBJ1-6; D ambiguous. The CDR3 contains 12 residues. Per the germline V gene, CDR1 is KGHSH and CDR2 is LQKENI. The V and J ends lost 6 bases and 7 bases respectively, with 7 bases between them.

The sample holds many counts of this clonotype. CDR3 residues: CASSSIGTDLAREQYF. CDR3 bases: TGTGCCAGCAGTTCGATAGGGACGGATTTGGCGCGCGAGCAGTACTTC. The chain links TRBV6-2 or TRBV6-3 to TRBJ2-7; perhaps D is TRBD1 or TRBD2 (5 bases each). CDR3 length: 16 residues. The ends were cut back, 4 bases at V and 6 bases at J, with 22 bases in the middle. The germline V gene has CDR1 MNHEY and CDR2 SVGEGT.

This clonotype was detected a few times. This sequence may be a read error, since a much larger clone differs from it by one base. The chain employs TRBV12-3 or TRBV12-4 and TRBJ2-1; 8 bases are shared with TRBD2. The CDR3 totals 15 residues. CDR3 in amino acids: CASALGLAPYNEQLF. CDR3 in DNA: TGTGCCAGCGCACTCGGACTAGCCCCCTACAATGAGCAGCTCTTC.

This clonotype was observed a single time. The chain carries TRBV10-3 and TRBJ2-7; 7 bases match TRBD2. This CDR3 comprises 15 residues. V was clipped by 3 bases and J by 6 bases; unmatched bases: 11. Germline CDR1 reads ENHRY; CDR2 reads SYGVKD. The CDR3, as DNA: TGTGCCATCAGTGATGTGACTAGCCCGACCAGCGAGCAGTACTTC. This encodes CAISDVTSPTSEQYF.

The V call is TRBV4-3, the J call TRBJ2-1; D gene unclear. This CDR3 has 18 residues. Germline assignment: CDR1 LGHNA and CDR2 YSLEER. Trimming took off 0 bases at V and 0 bases at J, with 15 bases between the two ends. The CDR3 region has the DNA TGCGCCAGCAGCCAAGAAGACGGCGGAGCCTCCTCCTACAATGAGCAGTTCTTC. Translating it yields CASSQEDGGASSYNEQFF.

The chain recombines TRBV2 with TRBJ2-1; 7 bases match TRBD1. Losses at the gene ends were 5 bases for V and 3 bases for J; bases not matched to a gene: 7. This CDR3 is 15 amino acids long. Per germline, CDR1 SNHLY and CDR2 FYNNEI. This chain's CDR3 is CASSRQGFVYNEQFF. In DNA form, the CDR3 reads TGTGCCAGCAGTAGACAGGGTTTTGTCTACAATGAGCAGTTCTTC.

The rearrangement links TRBV2 to TRBJ2-6; D may be TRBD1 or TRBD2 (6 bases each). CDR3 length: 19 residues. The V gene's germline CDR1 is SNHLY and CDR2 FYNNEI. V shed 7 bases and J shed 0 bases, with 22 bases lying between them. For the CDR3, the DNA is TGTGCCAGCACGAGGGGGATGGCAGGACTAAGCTCTGGGGCCAACGTCCTGACTTTC. This gives the protein CASTRGMAGLSSGANVLTF.

The chain joins TRBV29-1 to TRBJ1-2, with TRBD1 as a possible D gene (5 bases). CDR3 size: 13 residues. V lost 2 bases, J lost 4 bases, and 11 bases lay in between. Germline V gives CDR1 SQVTM, CDR2 ANQGSEA. The CDR3 sequence: CSVERDGPYGYTF. CDR3 coding DNA: TGCAGCGTTGAAAGGGACGGTCCCTATGGCTACACCTTC. The full variable domain, in which reference TRBV29-1 and TRBJ1-2 provide the parts outside the CDR3, is SAVISQKPSRDICQRGTSLTIQCQVDSQVTMMFWYRQQPGQSLTLIATANQGSEATYESGFVIDKFPISRPNLTFSTLTVSNMSPEDSSIYLCSVERDGPYGYTFGSGTRLTVV.

This clonotype was counted at least ten times. The chain links TRBV12-3 or TRBV12-4 to TRBJ1-2; no definite D call. The CDR3 length is 14 residues. V lost 5 bases to trimming and J lost 0 bases, with 10 bases between them. CDR3 coding DNA: TGTGCCAGCAGTCTGTACAGAACTAACTATGGCTACACCTTC. It codes for CASSLYRTNYGYTF.

Ten or more counts support this clonotype. The chain recombines TRBV28 with TRBJ2-2; 8 bases are shared with TRBD2. V lost 5 bases to trimming and J lost 1 base; unmatched junction nucleotides: 9. There are 17 residues in the CDR3. CDR1 is MDHEN, CDR2 SYDVKM, per germline. CDR3 in amino acids: CASSPLPTSVNTGELFF. As DNA, the CDR3 is TGTGCCAGCAGTCCACTCCCGACTAGCGTGAACACCGGGGAGCTGTTTTTT.

A few counts support this clonotype. This chain joins TRBV28 and TRBJ2-3; 8 bases are shared with TRBD2. V lost 5 bases to trimming and J lost 3 bases; unmatched junction nucleotides: 10. The germline gives CDR1 MDHEN, CDR2 SYDVKM. The CDR3 sequence is 16 residues long. CDR3: CASSIGLAVRTDTQYF. The CDR3 DNA follows: TGTGCCAGCAGTATAGGACTAGCAGTGCGGACAGATACGCAGTATTTT. The full variable domain, rest sourced from reference TRBV28 and TRBJ2-3, is DVKVTQSSRYLVKRTGEKVFLECVQDMDHENMFWYRQDPGLGLRLIYFSYDVKMKEKGDIPEGYSVSREKKERFSLILESASTNQTSMYLCASSIGLAVRTDTQYFGPGTRLTVL.